Below, 21 T cell receptor beta chains from the same sample are listed, as sequenced in a study of blood T cell repertoires in COVID-19. Measured with immunoSEQ multiplex PCR; TCRdb has only the in-frame clones, and not every one. The table includes about 380,000 clones, 89% detected once. Specimen: peripheral blood. The origin of the receptors is a man aged 35 to 55 with acute or convalescent COVID-19.

This clone was detected only once. V and J are TRBV7-9 and TRBJ1-6; D is unclear. The CDR3 has 13 residues. Germline V CDR1 and CDR2: SEHNR, FQNEAQ (reference sequence). The V and J ends lost 1 base and 8 bases respectively, with 6 bases between them. DNA of the CDR3: TGTGCCAGCAGCTTAGACGGGTATTCACCCCTCCACTTT. This sequence encodes CASSLDGYSPLHF.

This clone was recorded once. In DNA, the CDR3 is TGTGCCAGCAGCTCAGGGACAGGGGGCTCGATAGGCAATCAGCCCCAGCATTTT. This gives the protein CASSSGTGGSIGNQPQHF. The rearrangement links TRBV7-9 to TRBJ1-5, with 12 bases fitting TRBD1. The CDR3 is 18 amino acids. Looked up from germline, CDR1 is SEHNR and CDR2 is FQNEAQ (reference sequence). Trimming removed 4 bases from V and 2 bases from J; junction bases left unmatched: 9. Looking up the rest from reference TRBV7-9 and TRBJ1-5 gives the full variable domain: DTGVSQNPRHKITKRGQNVTFRCDPISEHNRLYWYRQTLGQGPEFLTYFQNEAQLEKSRLLSDRFSAERPKGSFSTLEIQRTEQGDSAMYLCASSSGTGGSIGNQPQHFGDGTRLSIL.

The J gene is TRBJ1-2, the V gene TRBV28; D is possibly TRBD1 (6 bases). Trimming left V 5 bases short and J 4 bases short, with 14 bases between. The CDR3 extends over 14 amino acids. Per germline, CDR1 MDHEN and CDR2 SYDVKM. The CDR3 is CASSTGQPSYGYTF. CDR3 DNA sequence: TGTGCCAGCAGTACAGGACAGCCGAGCTATGGCTACACCTTC.

The rearrangement joins TRBV28 to TRBJ2-1, with TRBD2 matching 7 bases. In germline, CDR1 is MDHEN, CDR2 SYDVKM. Trimming took 2 bases from V and 3 from J; bases not matched to a gene: 7. The CDR3 extends over 16 amino acids. The CDR3 loop is CASSLVGAGYYNEQFF. The CDR3 DNA follows: TGTGCCAGCAGTTTAGTAGGAGCGGGGTACTACAATGAGCAGTTCTTC. The full variable domain, completed using reference TRBV28 and TRBJ2-1, is DVKVTQSSRYLVKRTGEKVFLECVQDMDHENMFWYRQDPGLGLRLIYFSYDVKMKEKGDIPEGYSVSREKKERFSLILESASTNQTSMYLCASSLVGAGYYNEQFFGPGTRLTVL.

The V call is TRBV6-5, the J call TRBJ2-1; TRBD2 aligns across 8 bases. Trimming took 2 bases from V and 4 from J; bases not matched to a gene: 4. The CDR3 is 15 amino acids. Germline V CDR1 and CDR2: MNHEY, SVGAGI. The CDR3 nucleotides read TGTGCCAGCAGTTACAGCGGGGGCGTTTACAATGAGCAGTTCTTC. This gives the protein CASSYSGGVYNEQFF.

The gene calls are TRBV3-1 (or the pseudogene TRBV3-2) and TRBJ2-2; D is perhaps TRBD2 (5 bases). V was cut by 7 bases and J by 6 bases, with 6 bases left in between. CDR1 is LGHDT, CDR2 YNNKEL, per germline (reference sequence). The CDR3 runs to 11 residues. The CDR3 bases are TGTGCCAGCACGAGGGCCGGGGAGCTGTTTTTT. Translation gives CASTRAGELFF.

The rearrangement links TRBV27 to TRBJ1-2, with D perhaps matching TRBD1 (6 bases). Trimming took off 1 base at V and 3 bases at J, with 18 bases between the two ends. The CDR3 covers 17 residues. Germline CDR1 is MNHEY and CDR2 is SMNVEV (reference sequence). Here the CDR3 reads CASSLYPRPSGDYGYTF. The CDR3 coding sequence is TGTGCCAGCAGTTTATACCCTCGACCCTCAGGGGACTATGGCTACACCTTC.

The chain joins TRBV7-3 to TRBJ2-2, with 7 bases matching TRBD1. V gave up 6 bases and J gave up 3 bases; unmatched junction bases: 4. The CDR3 is 14 amino acids. Germline assignment: CDR1 SGHTA and CDR2 FQGTGA. The CDR3: CASSRTGDTGELFF. The CDR3, as DNA: TGTGCCAGCAGTCGTACAGGGGACACCGGGGAGCTGTTTTTT. Supplemented by reference TRBV7-3 and TRBJ2-2, the full variable domain reads GAGVSQTPSNKVTEKGKYVELRCDPISGHTALYWYRQSLGQGPEFLIYFQGTGAADDSGLPNDRFFAVRPEGSVSTLKIQRTERGDSAVYLCASSRTGDTGELFFGEGSRLTVL.

This chain links TRBV24-1 with TRBJ1-1; 9 positions match TRBD1. After removal of 5 bases from V and 6 bases from J, the junction contained 9 bases not matched to a gene. Per the germline V gene, CDR1 is KGHDR and CDR2 is SFDVKD. CDR3 length equals 15 residues. CDR3 nucleotide sequence: TGTGCCACCAGTGCCGGGACAGGGCAGGGCGCTGAAGCTTTCTTT. Translated, it gives CATSAGTGQGAEAFF.

The chain couples TRBV7-2 to TRBJ1-2, with no clear D. Per the germline V gene, CDR1 is SGHTA and CDR2 is FQGNSA. Trimming cost V 2 bases and J 9 bases, with 19 bases left between them. The CDR3 consists of 15 residues. The CDR3 nucleotides are TGTGCCAGCAGCTTAACGGCCCAGGCCCCAGGTCGCTACACCTTC. Amino acids: CASSLTAQAPGRYTF.

J is TRBJ1-1 and V is TRBV28, with TRBD1 matching 9 bases. V dropped 3 bases and J dropped 9; count of bases not matched to a gene: 5. Germline-derived CDR1 and CDR2 are MDHEN and SYDVKM. The CDR3 length is 13 residues. The CDR3 nucleotides are TGTGCCAGCAGTTTCCAGGACAGGGGCAAAGCTTTCTTT. It translates to CASSFQDRGKAFF.

The chain recombines TRBV6-5 with TRBJ2-2, with a weak D call TRBD2 (7 bases). CDR1 and CDR2 (germline): MNHEY, SVGAGI. The CDR3 loop spans 15 amino acids. The V end was cut by 5 bases, the J end by 7 bases, with 17 bases between. For the CDR3, the DNA is TGTGCCAGCAGTCGCGACGGGGGGCATGACGGGGAGCTGTTTTTT. Residues: CASSRDGGHDGELFF.

This chain links TRBV2 with TRBJ2-4; tentatively, D is TRBD1 (5 bases). This CDR3 is 16 amino acids long. Looked up from germline, CDR1 is SNHLY and CDR2 is FYNNEI. Trimming took 3 bases from V and 0 from J, leaving 12 bases between them. The CDR3 DNA is TGTGCCAGCAGTGACGAAAACAGGAGAGCCAAAAACATTCAGTACTTC. This translates into CASSDENRRAKNIQYF.

The chain links TRBV19 to TRBJ1-5, with D tentatively TRBD1 (6 bases). The CDR3 consists of 15 residues. Germline loops: CDR1 LNHDA, CDR2 SQIVND (reference sequence). V gave up 0 bases and J gave up 3 bases, with 9 bases separating them. CDR3 protein: CASSIEPGVNQPQHF. The CDR3 coding sequence is TGTGCCAGTAGTATAGAACCAGGGGTCAATCAGCCCCAGCATTTT.

V and J are TRBV28 and TRBJ1-6; TRBD1 agrees at 7 bases. The V gene end was trimmed by 2 bases and the J gene end by 8 bases; junction bases not matched to a gene: 3. The CDR3 totals 14 residues. Germline CDR1 MDHEN, CDR2 SYDVKM. As DNA, the CDR3 is TGTGCCAGCAGTTTAAGGGGGCATGATTCACCCCTCCACTTT. This encodes CASSLRGHDSPLHF. The full variable domain, in which reference TRBV28 and TRBJ1-6 provide the parts outside the CDR3, is DVKVTQSSRYLVKRTGEKVFLECVQDMDHENMFWYRQDPGLGLRLIYFSYDVKMKEKGDIPEGYSVSREKKERFSLILESASTNQTSMYLCASSLRGHDSPLHFGNGTRLTVT.

The CDR3 loop reads CASSLAGTGENEQYF. The CDR3 DNA reads TGTGCCAGCAGTTTAGCCGGGACAGGGGAGAACGAGCAGTACTTC. V and J are TRBV28 and TRBJ2-7; 10 positions match TRBD1. The germline CDR1 and CDR2 sequences are MDHEN and SYDVKM. The CDR3 runs 15 residues. Trimming cost V 2 bases and J 5 bases; bases outside gene matches: 6.

This chain connects TRBV4-3 to TRBJ1-6; TRBD1 agrees at 7 bases. Germline values: CDR1 LGHNA, CDR2 YSLEER. The length of the CDR3 is 14 residues. V lost 3 bases, J lost 5 bases, and 1 base stayed unmatched. CDR3 loop: CASSQGQNNSPLHF. CDR3 coding DNA: TGCGCCAGCAGCCAGGGACAGAATAATTCACCCCTCCACTTT.

V gene TRBV10-3 combines with J gene TRBJ2-2; no reliable D call. Germline loops: CDR1 ENHRY, CDR2 SYGVKD. The CDR3 has 13 amino acids. Trimming cost V 4 bases and J 0 bases, with 3 bases left between them. CDR3 sequence reads: CAISGANTGELFF. In DNA, the CDR3 is TGTGCCATCAGTGGAGCGAACACCGGGGAGCTGTTTTTT.

The chain links TRBV14 to TRBJ2-3; 7 bases are shared with TRBD1. This CDR3 comprises 18 residues. V lost 1 base, J lost 2 bases, and 12 bases stayed unmatched. From germline, CDR1 is SGHDN and CDR2 FVKESK. The CDR3 loop is CASSQVYRGRSVTDTQYF. Written as DNA, the CDR3 is TGTGCCAGCAGCCAAGTTTATAGGGGGCGCTCGGTCACAGATACGCAGTATTTT.

This clone has just one count. The V gene is TRBV3-1 (or the pseudogene TRBV3-2), the J gene TRBJ2-3; 7 nucleotides match TRBD2. Germline V gene data show CDR1 as LGHDT and CDR2 as YNNKEL (reference sequence). The CDR3 loop spans 17 amino acids. After removal of 0 bases from V and 0 bases from J, the junction contained 6 bases not matched to a gene. CDR3 DNA: TGTGCCAGCAGCCAAGAATGGGGAGGGCATAGCACAGATACGCAGTATTTT. Translation gives CASSQEWGGHSTDTQYF.

This chain uses TRBV5-8 with TRBJ1-1; TRBD1 might be the D (5 bases). The CDR3 loop spans 13 amino acids. Trimming took off 6 bases at V and 5 bases at J, with 14 bases between the two ends. Germline loops: CDR1 SGHTS, CDR2 YDEGEE. The CDR3 is CASTREGYTEAFF. The CDR3 DNA reads as TGTGCCAGCACCAGGGAGGGGTATACTGAAGCTTTCTTT.